This TCR beta chain was recovered during a study of T-cell memory formation after mild COVID-19. One entry per CDR3 protein results from TCRdb running MiXCR on the 5' RACE reads. In the table there are a few hundred thousand distinct CDR3 sequences, 20% to 25% of which are singletons. This clonotype was counted only a few times. V was clipped by 6 bases and J by 6 bases, with 6 bases between them. The CDR3 has 11 amino acids. Germline assignment: CDR1 LGHDT and CDR2 YNNKEL (reference sequence). What was sequenced was PBMCs or a T cell subset sorted from them (not recorded which). The clonotype was recovered from an adult woman who had mild COVID-19 (a few samples of this study predate the infection). Cell type and time point are not known. The chain recombines TRBV3-1 with TRBJ2-1; the D gene is possibly TRBD1 (6 bases). This CDR3 reads CASRGANEQFF. CDR3 sequence (DNA): TGTGCCAGCAGGGGGGCCAATGAGCAGTTCTTC.